The present entry profiles one T cell receptor beta chain with its context. Its antigen is still unknown. Per-nucleotide qualities are absent, and no much larger clonotype sits a single base away. Collaborating institutions collected whole blood in K2EDTA tubes following their own protocols. For TCRbeta analysis, collaborators shipped samples in one of three forms: frozen whole blood, isolated PBMCs, or DNA extracted from either of those sample types. TCRbeta CDR3 regions were amplified from genomic DNA by means of the immunoSEQ Assay, a bias-controlled multiplex PCR. In the source study's methods: The number of nucleated cells in each sample was estimated by amplification of reference gene primers within the assay. To quantify the absolute abundance of each unique TCRbeta CDR3 rearrangement, sequence reads were collapsed and filtered. For each sample, productive Simpson clonality was calculated by taking the square root of Simpson's diversity index across productive rearrangements. TCRdb provides this immuneACCESS table in a form limited to in-frame rearrangements. Some clones are lacking; in checked studies, under half of them reflect an unresolved V gene, and why the rest are absent is not known. The DNA gave D and trimming, while V, J and clone size come from that table. For this sample the table gives about 220,000 clones, of which 80% to 85% were detected only once. The ten largest clonotypes hold around 2% of the sample.

The data were taken from a study of blood T cell repertoires in COVID-19 (dated by TCRdb to 2020 to 2021). With respect to the entire study: Samples covering the acute and convalescent phases of COVID-19 were provided by collaborators in the United States, Italy and Spain. The material from the prospective study consisted of cDNA or gDNA derived from T cells, B-cell-depleted T cells, or PBMCs. The sample metadata nearly always contained a de-identified subject ID, COVID-19 status, age in years and sex. Where available, HLA class I and class II types were obtained from metadata supplied by the sample provider rather than from assay-based typing. The dataset comprised deeply sampled blood TCRbeta repertoires from subjects exposed to, actively infected with, or recovered from COVID-19. Samples were obtained from the ongoing ImmuneRACE study (first 160 participants) and from over 1,000 subjects provided by 6 global collaborators. The repertoires were made available in a free public database intended to serve as a resource for research on the immune response to SARS-CoV-2.

Here V drops 3 bases and J drops 5 bases, and the junction holds 4 bases not matched to any gene. According to the germline V gene, CDR1 reads ENHRY and CDR2 reads SYGVKD. The CDR3 has 14 amino acids, counting the end cysteine and phenylalanine. CDR3 DNA only is kept here, 42 bases in frame from base 1. Findings and caveats that apply to the study as a whole: The quantity of clinical and demographic metadata differed by source and by participant and was supplied without curation.

Specimen: peripheral blood. Rearrangement joined TRBV10-3 to TRBJ2-5, with 9 central nucleotides matching TRBD2. The receptor was derived from a woman aged 60 to 75 with acute or convalescent COVID-19. The CDR3 region reads CAISDSSGVETQYF. The sequenced DNA is TGTGCCATCAGTGATTCTAGCGGGGTTGAGACCCAGTACTTC.